A selection of T cell receptor beta chains follows, all from one sample in a study of blood T cell repertoires in COVID-19. TCRdb's table, derived via immunoSEQ multiplex PCR, lists solely in-frame clones and lacks some. The sample lists under 200,000 clones; approximately 79% were seen once. Sample: peripheral blood. The receptors derive from a woman older than 75 with acute or convalescent COVID-19. Both conserved end residues are trimmed from each CDR3. The order of the fields is D gene, V gene, CDR3 protein. The D gene is left open where the match is weak.

D: TRBD2; V: TRBV28; CDR3: ASSSHRDYSYEQY
D: -; V: TRBV4-1; CDR3: ASSRDSYNQPQH
D: TRBD1; V: TRBV28; CDR3: ASTSGQSSYEQY
D: TRBD2; V: TRBV7-9; CDR3: ASSLGLAGVGNYEQY
D: -; V: TRBV4-2; CDR3: ASSQDPSFDEQF
D: -; V: TRBV12-3/TRBV12-4; CDR3: ASSSRGNYGYT
D: -; V: TRBV27; CDR3: ASSLRRVNSPLH
D: TRBD1; V: TRBV19; CDR3: ASSIGDRISGNTIY
D: -; V: TRBV5-1; CDR3: ASSLEWGRGETQY
D: TRBD2; V: TRBV5-4; CDR3: ASSSLAGTSYNEQF
D: -; V: TRBV5-1; CDR3: ASSLAGAGTGELF
D: -; V: TRBV11-3; CDR3: ASSLSGADEKLF
D: -; V: TRBV7-2; CDR3: ASSIGQPTNYGYT
D: TRBD1; V: TRBV5-4; CDR3: ASSTGQGRSNEKLF
D: -; V: TRBV10-1; CDR3: ASSETQYNEQF
D: -; V: TRBV18; CDR3: ASSPGGKGTDTQY
D: TRBD1; V: TRBV6-2/TRBV6-3; CDR3: ASSADRVREKLF
D: -; V: TRBV7-9; CDR3: ASTFPRTTGELF
D: TRBD1; V: TRBV25-1; CDR3: ASSEFSGTGATYEQY
D: -; V: TRBV12-1; CDR3: ASSFIQGAHEQF
D: -; V: TRBV27; CDR3: ASSLQGGGYEQY
D: -; V: TRBV6-5; CDR3: ASSYLGRGNYGYT
D: -; V: TRBV11-3; CDR3: ASSLDAGNTEAF
D: TRBD1; V: TRBV19; CDR3: ASSITGGTGELF
D: TRBD2; V: TRBV28; CDR3: ASSFPFRTSGAYEQY
D: -; V: TRBV9; CDR3: ASSGWSSYNEQF
D: -; V: TRBV6-1; CDR3: ASSVQRQSHSGNTIY
D: TRBD1; V: TRBV25-1; CDR3: ASDRGGTQY
D: -; V: TRBV28; CDR3: ASSSGLFPETQY
D: -; V: TRBV7-9; CDR3: ASSPRIRDNRYEQY
D: -; V: TRBV7-2; CDR3: ASRRRETQY
D: -; V: TRBV4-1; CDR3: ASSHTGLTYNEQF
D: -; V: TRBV7-2; CDR3: ASSYAPGSYEQY
D: -; V: TRBV7-2; CDR3: ASSLWGEVGETQY
D: -; V: TRBV5-1; CDR3: ASSTQSSNEQF
D: -; V: TRBV19; CDR3: LGESEAHEQY
D: TRBD2; V: TRBV20-1; CDR3: SARWGGAQY